This T cell receptor beta chain was recorded in a study of beta chain features in type 1 diabetes. Study overall: Patient and healthy donor groups were alike in age, gender and cell yields. The study's findings and limits: Insertions at VDJ junctions were less frequent in type 1 diabetes patients. These patients also deleted more nucleotides at the same junctions. The question of HLA type influencing TCRB rearrangement was one that remained unresolved here. Within each of all four CD4+ subsets, Type 1 diabetes patients had TCRB CDR3s that were moderately but significantly shorter.

Note on this clone: The target antigen is unknown.

It was via CD45RO/CCR7/CD25/CD127/CD95/CD27 that CD4+ naive, central memory, regulatory and stem cell-like memory cells were sorted. All of the isolated RNA was reverse transcribed, so expressed TCRB transcripts were sequenced. TCRdb keeps only in-frame clones here, not all; method: immunoSEQ multiplex PCR. The sample has roughly 130,000 clones, around 17% seen once. This clonotype was sampled from a man younger than 40 with type 1 diabetes. Sequences were obtained from central memory CD4+ T cells from blood.

The DNA for the CDR3 is TGTGCCAGCAGCGTACAGGGCACAGATACGCAGTATTTT. Translated: CASSVQGTDTQYF. This rearrangement joins TRBV9 to TRBJ2-3; D is unresolved. CDR1 and CDR2 from the germline V gene are SGDLS and YYNGEE. Trimming cost V 1 base and J 1 base, with 4 bases left between them. This CDR3 contains 13 residues.